This note documents a single T cell receptor (beta chain) sequence. Its antigen is as yet unknown. V lost 4 bases to trimming and J lost 4 bases; unmatched junction nucleotides: 8. The CDR3 consists of 17 residues. CDR1 and CDR2 from the germline V gene are LGHNA and YNFKEQ. This entry is derived from a study of immune cell composition in non-small cell lung cancer. Normal lung sampling was at least 3 cm from the tumour, as distant as possible. Study outcomes and limitations: It was not proven that tumour-reactive clones equal dominant tumour-associated clones. Overall clonality, unlike maximal tumour-associated clone frequency, did not predict TIL reactivity.

Sequencing was performed with immunoSEQ multiplex PCR; in TCRdb, only in-frame clones are kept and a portion is missing. The table lists approximately 2,000 clones, over 70% of them singletons. Sample: non-adjacent lung tissue. The clonotype was recovered from a human donor with non-small cell lung cancer. The chain couples TRBV4-2 to TRBJ2-3; TRBD2 matches 13 bases. In DNA, the CDR3 is TGTGCCAGCAGCCTTAGGGGACTAGCGGGGATCCCAGATACGCAGTATTTT. This encodes CASSLRGLAGIPDTQYF.